The clone carrying this T cell receptor (beta chain) occurred many times. Its antigen is currently unknown. These data originate in a study of molecular identifiers for immune sequencing clone quantification. Background on the study: Naive CD8 cell RNA, from roughly 20,000 or 100,000 cells, was split five ways in replicates, with four sequenced. Whole-study findings and limits: Beyond 20 RNA copies, clones held over 98% of effector molecules, compared with under 1% in naive cells. Shared barcodes on identical TCR molecules could underestimate the sizes of highly expanded clones.

The sorting of naive CD8 T cells used the CD8+CD4-CCR7+CD45RA+ phenotype. TCRdb reanalysed the PCR reads using MiXCR and keeps one entry per CDR3 protein. The profile shows around 40,000 distinct CDR3 sequences, around 21% of them singletons. What was sequenced was naive CD8+ T cells from blood, with Jurkat cell RNA spiked in. The subset here: FACS-sorted CD8+CD4-CCR7+CD45RA+ naive T cells. The clonotype was recovered from a human donor in good health. Some libraries in this study had Jurkat cell RNA spiked in.

For the CDR3, the DNA is TGTGCTAGTGGGGGACCGACTAGCACAGATACGCAGTATTTT. It yields the protein CASGGPTSTDTQYF. The chain combines TRBV12-5 with TRBJ2-3; D possibly uses TRBD1 or TRBD2 (5 bases each). This CDR3 has 14 residues. V gave up 6 bases and J gave up 0 bases, with 10 bases separating them. Germline V CDR1 and CDR2: LGHNT, FRNRAP.